The 21 T cell receptor beta chains given below trace back to one sample, sequenced in a study of blood T cell repertoires in COVID-19. Generated by immunoSEQ multiplex PCR, the TCRdb table keeps only in-frame clones and is missing some. The table has 350,000 to 550,000 clones, 85% to 90% seen once. The specimen was PBMCs or T cells enriched from blood (not recorded which). All receptors derive from a man aged 30 to 45 who had recovered from COVID-19.

V usage is TRBV19 and J usage is TRBJ2-7; a weak D match, TRBD1 (5 bases). Germline loops: CDR1 LNHDA, CDR2 SQIVND (reference sequence). V lost 9 bases and J lost 5, with 14 bases in between. The CDR3 is 12 residues long. CDR3 region: CASRQTANEQYF. CDR3 coding DNA: TGTGCCAGCCGCCAGACAGCCAACGAGCAGTACTTC.

J is TRBJ2-1 and V is TRBV27, with 8 nucleotides matching TRBD1. CDR3 length: 14 residues. The V segment lost 3 bases and the J segment 9 bases; nucleotides outside the gene matches: 7. Looked up from germline, CDR1 is MNHEY and CDR2 is SMNVEV (reference sequence). This CDR3 is CASSFRQGYAEQFF. DNA of the CDR3: TGTGCCAGCAGTTTCCGACAGGGGTATGCTGAGCAGTTCTTC.

This clone has only one observation. This sequence joins TRBV7-9 and TRBJ1-3; D gene unclear. The CDR3 is 18 amino acids. Trimming removed 0 bases from V and 0 bases from J, with 15 bases in between. Per the germline V gene, CDR1 is SEHNR and CDR2 is FQNEAQ (reference sequence). The CDR3 DNA is TGTGCCAGCAGCTTAGCGGGAGACGGGATCTACTCTGGAAACACCATATATTTT. Translation gives CASSLAGDGIYSGNTIYF.

The rearrangement uses TRBV7-2 and TRBJ2-5, with D possibly matching TRBD1 (5 bases). The CDR3 has 14 amino acids. Germline V gene lookup returns CDR1 SGHTA and CDR2 FQGNSA. Trimming left V 1 base short and J 2 bases short, with 8 bases between. The CDR3 region has the DNA TGTGCCAGCAGCTTAGGCACAGGACAAGAGACCCAGTACTTC. Its protein product is CASSLGTGQETQYF.

The rearrangement uses TRBV28 and TRBJ2-7, with 8 bases fitting TRBD1. Germline CDR1 and CDR2: MDHEN and SYDVKM. The junction had 9 bases not matched to a gene; V was cut back by 5 bases and J by 6 bases. The CDR3 contains 14 residues. CDR3 coding DNA: TGTGCCAGCAGTCTAGCTCCGGGACAGGCCGAGCAGTACTTC. It specifies CASSLAPGQAEQYF.

The chain joins TRBV5-4 to TRBJ1-6, with 7 bases that match TRBD1. Germline CDR1 SGHNT, CDR2 YYREEE (reference sequence). The CDR3 is 15 residues long. Trimming removed 1 base from V and 8 bases from J; junction bases left unmatched: 6. CDR3 region: CASSLMDRRYSPLHF. The CDR3, as DNA: TGTGCCAGCAGCTTGATGGACAGGAGGTATTCACCCCTCCACTTT.

The chain links TRBV7-9 to TRBJ2-1; 7 bases are a match to TRBD1. Germline CDR1 reads SEHNR; CDR2 reads FQNEAQ (reference sequence). The J segment lost 8 bases and the V segment lost 2 bases, leaving 12 bases of the junction unmatched. CDR3 length: 16 residues. CDR3 DNA: TGTGCCAGCAGCTTACACGGGACAGATCAAGAGGATGAGCAGTTCTTC. Its translation: CASSLHGTDQEDEQFF.

The gene calls are TRBV6-5 and TRBJ2-2; D might be TRBD2 (5 bases). This CDR3 region has 13 residues. Germline CDR1 is MNHEY and CDR2 is SVGAGI. V was trimmed by 9 bases and J by 8 bases, leaving 16 bases between them. The CDR3 loop reads CASRYSGAGELFF. DNA of the CDR3: TGTGCCAGTCGGTACAGCGGAGCGGGGGAGCTGTTTTTT.

A remark on this clone: Relative to the germline gene, one junction end is altered; a read error may explain this. This chain connects TRBV29-1 to TRBJ2-1; maybe TRBD2 (5 bases). The V gene's germline CDR1 is SQVTM and CDR2 ANQGSEA. This CDR3 has 12 residues. The CDR3 loop reads CSVQEGVNEQFF. In DNA, the CDR3 is TGCAGCGTTCAAGAGGGAGTGAATGAGCAGTTCTTC.

V and J are TRBV7-6 and TRBJ2-7, with 7 bases fitting TRBD2. CDR1 and CDR2 (germline): SGHVS, FNYEAQ. The CDR3 is made up of 14 amino acids. V lost 0 bases, J lost 2 bases, and 1 base stayed unmatched. The CDR3 spells CASSLAGGTYEQYF. CDR3 nucleotides: TGTGCCAGCAGCTTAGCGGGAGGGACCTACGAGCAGTACTTC.

The rearrangement uses TRBV7-2 and TRBJ2-7; the match to TRBD2 covers 7 bases. The CDR3 is 15 residues long. J was trimmed by 2 bases and V by 1 base; bases with no gene match: 5. Germline CDR1 reads SGHTA; CDR2 reads FQGNSA. CDR3 loop: CASSLGGGSPYEQYF. The CDR3 nucleotides are TGTGCCAGCAGCTTAGGAGGCGGGAGTCCCTACGAGCAGTACTTC.

The chain couples TRBV30 to TRBJ2-2, with 13 bases matching TRBD2. Germline V lookup: CDR1 GTSNPN, CDR2 SVGIG (reference sequence). J lost 5 bases, V lost 3 bases, and 12 bases had no gene match. The CDR3 loop spans 18 amino acids. The CDR3 DNA reads as TGTGCCTGGAGCGGCTTGACTAGCGGGAGGTGGCTTACCGGGGAGCTGTTTTTT. Translated, it gives CAWSGLTSGRWLTGELFF.

The chain joins TRBV4-1 to TRBJ2-2; 7 bases line up with TRBD2. The CDR3 contains 17 residues. Germline V gives CDR1 MGHRA, CDR2 YSYEKL. Trimming at V came to 0 bases and at J to 3 bases, leaving 7 bases not matched to a gene. The CDR3 nucleotides read TGCGCCAGCAGCCAAGAATTCAGGACTAGAGACACCGGGGAGCTGTTTTTT. Translating gives CASSQEFRTRDTGELFF.

The chain has TRBV7-9 and TRBJ2-7, with D possibly being TRBD1 (5 bases). Germline loops: CDR1 SEHNR, CDR2 FQNEAQ (reference sequence). This CDR3 spans 13 amino acids. The V end lost 5 bases, the J end lost 3 bases, and 11 bases lay between the germline ends. CDR3 nucleotide sequence: TGTGCCAGCAGCCTGGACATTATCTACGAGCAGTACTTC. It encodes CASSLDIIYEQYF. Together with reference TRBV7-9 and TRBJ2-7, the CDR3 gives the full variable domain: DTGVSQNPRHKITKRGQNVTFRCDPISEHNRLYWYRQTLGQGPEFLTYFQNEAQLEKSRLLSDRFSAERPKGSFSTLEIQRTEQGDSAMYLCASSLDIIYEQYFGPGTRLTVT.

This clone has a handful of counts. The CDR3 sequence is CASSTRRGAGQPQHF. CDR3 bases: TGTGCCAGTAGCACCAGGCGGGGGGCTGGTCAGCCCCAGCATTTT. The rearrangement uses TRBV19 and TRBJ1-5; the D gene is possibly TRBD1 (6 bases). V shed 6 bases and J shed 6 bases, with 18 bases lying between them. This CDR3 has 15 amino acids. CDR1 is LNHDA, CDR2 SQIVND, per germline (reference sequence). Drawing the rest from reference TRBV19 and TRBJ1-5, the complete variable domain is DGGITQSPKYLFRKEGQNVTLSCEQNLNHDAMYWYRQDPGQGLRLIYYSQIVNDFQKGDIAEGYSVSREKKESFPLTVTSAQKNPTAFYLCASSTRRGAGQPQHFGDGTRLSIL.

The chain joins TRBV27 to TRBJ2-1; 7 positions match TRBD2. The germline V gene encodes CDR1 MNHEY and CDR2 SMNVEV (reference sequence). This CDR3 comprises 15 residues. After removal of 7 bases from V and 7 bases from J, the junction contained 13 bases not matched to a gene. The chain's CDR3 is CASNNLGPAGNEQFF. CDR3 DNA: TGTGCCAGCAACAACCTGGGCCCAGCGGGGAATGAGCAGTTCTTC.

The chain links TRBV5-1 to TRBJ1-3; no clear D. Germline CDR1 SGHRS, CDR2 YFSETQ. The CDR3 is made up of 13 amino acids. Deletions cut 4 bases from V and 0 bases from J, with 5 bases between. The CDR3 DNA reads TGCGCCAGCAGCGTTAGCTCTGGAAACACCATATATTTT. This sequence encodes CASSVSSGNTIYF.

The rearrangement joins TRBV5-4 to TRBJ2-5; TRBD1 might be the D (6 bases). Trimming pared 2 bases from V and 5 bases from J, leaving 10 bases between. From germline, CDR1 is SGHNT and CDR2 YYREEE (reference sequence). This CDR3 is built from 13 residues. The CDR3 spells CASSFKGEETQYF. The CDR3 nucleotides read TGTGCCAGCAGCTTTAAGGGGGAGGAGACCCAGTACTTC.

The V call is TRBV11-2, the J call TRBJ1-2; no definite D call. This CDR3 comprises 15 residues. Trimming removed 0 bases at V and 4 bases at J, with 12 bases between. From germline, CDR1 is SGHAT and CDR2 FQNNGV. Written as DNA, the CDR3 is TGTGCCAGCAGCTTAGAGTCGGCGGTAACCTATGGCTACACCTTC. Translation: CASSLESAVTYGYTF.

This clone occurred a few times. V and J are TRBV30 and TRBJ1-3; D gene ambiguous. The CDR3 contains 13 residues. Germline lookup yields CDR1 GTSNPN and CDR2 SVGIG (reference sequence). The V end was cut by 6 bases, the J end by 0 bases, with 9 bases between. The CDR3 DNA reads TGTGCCTGCAAGCGCGACTCTGGAAACACCATATATTTT. Translation: CACKRDSGNTIYF.

The rearrangement uses TRBV2 and TRBJ2-7; D might be TRBD2 (6 bases). Trimming removed 4 bases at V and 3 bases at J, with 16 bases between. Germline V gene lookup returns CDR1 SNHLY and CDR2 FYNNEI. CDR3 length equals 15 residues. The CDR3 sequence is CASSGSGPLIYEQYF. CDR3 DNA: TGTGCCAGCAGTGGGAGCGGGCCCCTTATCTACGAGCAGTACTTC.